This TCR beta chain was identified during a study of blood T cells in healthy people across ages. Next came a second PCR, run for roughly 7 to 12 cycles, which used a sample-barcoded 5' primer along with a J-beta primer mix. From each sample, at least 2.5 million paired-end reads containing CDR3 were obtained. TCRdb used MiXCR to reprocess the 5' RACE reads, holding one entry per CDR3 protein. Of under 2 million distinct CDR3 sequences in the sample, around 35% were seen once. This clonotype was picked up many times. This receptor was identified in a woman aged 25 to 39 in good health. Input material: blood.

CDR3 loop: CASSLMPWDYEQYF. Written as DNA, the CDR3 is TGTGCCAGCAGCTTAATGCCCTGGGACTACGAGCAGTACTTC. V gene TRBV7-9 combines with J gene TRBJ2-7; the D is unclear. V lost 2 bases and J lost 3, with 11 bases in between. The germline V gene encodes CDR1 SEHNR and CDR2 FQNEAQ (reference sequence). There are 14 residues in the CDR3. The full variable domain, its missing parts supplied by reference TRBV7-9 and TRBJ2-7, is DTGVSQNPRHKITKRGQNVTFRCDPISEHNRLYWYRQTLGQGPEFLTYFQNEAQLEKSRLLSDRFSAERPKGSFSTLEIQRTEQGDSAMYLCASSLMPWDYEQYFGPGTRLTVT.